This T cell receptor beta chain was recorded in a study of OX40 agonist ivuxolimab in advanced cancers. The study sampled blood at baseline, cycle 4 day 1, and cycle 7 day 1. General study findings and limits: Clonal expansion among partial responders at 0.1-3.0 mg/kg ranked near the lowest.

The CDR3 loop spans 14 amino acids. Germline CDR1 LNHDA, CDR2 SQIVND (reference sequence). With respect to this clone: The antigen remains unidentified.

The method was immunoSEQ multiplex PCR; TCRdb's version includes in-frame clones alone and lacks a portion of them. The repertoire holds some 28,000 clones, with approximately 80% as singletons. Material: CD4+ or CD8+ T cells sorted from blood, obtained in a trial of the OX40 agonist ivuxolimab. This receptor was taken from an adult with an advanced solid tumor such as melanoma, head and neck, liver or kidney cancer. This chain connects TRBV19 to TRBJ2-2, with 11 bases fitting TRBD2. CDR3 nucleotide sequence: TGTGTCACAACTAGCGGGGGTTGGGCCGGGGAGCTGTTTTTT. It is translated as CVTTSGGWAGELFF.